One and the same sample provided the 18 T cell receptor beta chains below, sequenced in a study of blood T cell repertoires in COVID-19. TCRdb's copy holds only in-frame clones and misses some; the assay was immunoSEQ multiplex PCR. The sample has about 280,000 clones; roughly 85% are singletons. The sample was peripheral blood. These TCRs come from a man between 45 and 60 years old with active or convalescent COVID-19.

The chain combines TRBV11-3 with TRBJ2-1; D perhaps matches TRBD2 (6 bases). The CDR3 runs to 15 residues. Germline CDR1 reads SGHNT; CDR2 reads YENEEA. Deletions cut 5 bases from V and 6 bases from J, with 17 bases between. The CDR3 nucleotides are TGTGCCAGCAGCCAACCGGGACTCGGTGGCAATGAGCAGTTCTTC. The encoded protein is CASSQPGLGGNEQFF.

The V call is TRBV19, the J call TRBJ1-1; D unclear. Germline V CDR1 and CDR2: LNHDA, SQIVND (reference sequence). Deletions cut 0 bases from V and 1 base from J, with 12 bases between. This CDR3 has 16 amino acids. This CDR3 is CASSIDSPGWNTEAFF. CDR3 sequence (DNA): TGTGCCAGTAGTATAGATTCCCCGGGGTGGAACACTGAAGCTTTCTTT.

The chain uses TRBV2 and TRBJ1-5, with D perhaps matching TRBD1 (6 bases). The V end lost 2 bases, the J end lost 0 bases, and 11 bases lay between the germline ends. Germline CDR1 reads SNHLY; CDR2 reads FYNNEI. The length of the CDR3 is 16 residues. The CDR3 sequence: CASSEQGRYSNQPQHF. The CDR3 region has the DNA TGTGCCAGCAGTGAACAGGGGCGATATAGCAATCAGCCCCAGCATTTT.

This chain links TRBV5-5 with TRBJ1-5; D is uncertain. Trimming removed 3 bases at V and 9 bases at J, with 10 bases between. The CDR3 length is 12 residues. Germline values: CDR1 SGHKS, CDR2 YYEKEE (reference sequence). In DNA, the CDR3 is TGTGCCAGCAGCTCCTATGCTGGGCCCCAGCATTTT. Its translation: CASSSYAGPQHF.

Here the CDR3 reads CASSLKEAFF. CDR3 coding DNA: TGTGCCAGCAGCCTTAAAGAAGCTTTCTTT. The genes are TRBV7-2 and TRBJ1-1; D remains unclear. This CDR3 has 10 amino acids. Between the trimmed V and J ends, which lost 5 bases and 8 bases, there was a span of 6 bases. Germline V gene lookup returns CDR1 SGHTA and CDR2 FQGNSA.

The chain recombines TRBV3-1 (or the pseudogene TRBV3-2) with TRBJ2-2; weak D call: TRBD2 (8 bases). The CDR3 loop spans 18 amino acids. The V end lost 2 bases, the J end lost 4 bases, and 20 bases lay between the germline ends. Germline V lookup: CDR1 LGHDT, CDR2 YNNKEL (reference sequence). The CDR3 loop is CASSQKGAVAGSTGELFF. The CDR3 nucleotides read TGTGCCAGCAGCCAAAAGGGGGCGGTAGCGGGGTCCACCGGGGAGCTGTTTTTT.

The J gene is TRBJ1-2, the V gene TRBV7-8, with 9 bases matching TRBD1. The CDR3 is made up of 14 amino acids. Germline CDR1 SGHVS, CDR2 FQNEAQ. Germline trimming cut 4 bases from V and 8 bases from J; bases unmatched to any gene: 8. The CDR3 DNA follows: TGTGCCAGCAGCTCCTCACAGGGGGCGCGAGGCTACACCTTC. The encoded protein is CASSSSQGARGYTF.

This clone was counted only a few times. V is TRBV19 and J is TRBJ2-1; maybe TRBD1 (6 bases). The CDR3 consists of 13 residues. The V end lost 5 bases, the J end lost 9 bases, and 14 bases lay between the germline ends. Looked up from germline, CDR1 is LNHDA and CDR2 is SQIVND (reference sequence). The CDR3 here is CASSPGVASEQFF. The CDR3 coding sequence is TGTGCCAGTAGTCCAGGGGTGGCAAGTGAGCAGTTCTTC.

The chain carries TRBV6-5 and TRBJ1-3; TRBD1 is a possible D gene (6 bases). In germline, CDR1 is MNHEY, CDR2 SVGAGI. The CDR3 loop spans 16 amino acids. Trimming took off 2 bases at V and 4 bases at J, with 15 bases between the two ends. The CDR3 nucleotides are TGTGCCAGCAGTTACGCCCGGACAGCGCGAGGAAACACCATATATTTT. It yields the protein CASSYARTARGNTIYF.

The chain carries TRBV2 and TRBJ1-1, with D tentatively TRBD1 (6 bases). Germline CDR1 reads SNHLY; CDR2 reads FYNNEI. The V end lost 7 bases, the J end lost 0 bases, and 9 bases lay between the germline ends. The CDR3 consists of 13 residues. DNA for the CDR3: TGTGCCAGCAAGCAGGGGCTGAACACTGAAGCTTTCTTT. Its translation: CASKQGLNTEAFF.

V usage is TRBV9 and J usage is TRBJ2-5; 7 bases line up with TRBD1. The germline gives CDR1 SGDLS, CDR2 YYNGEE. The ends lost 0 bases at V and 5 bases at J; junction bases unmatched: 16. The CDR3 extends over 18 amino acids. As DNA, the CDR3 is TGTGCCAGCAGCGTAGCTACTGGGACAGCCCTGGGTAGGGAGACCCAGTACTTC. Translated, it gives CASSVATGTALGRETQYF.

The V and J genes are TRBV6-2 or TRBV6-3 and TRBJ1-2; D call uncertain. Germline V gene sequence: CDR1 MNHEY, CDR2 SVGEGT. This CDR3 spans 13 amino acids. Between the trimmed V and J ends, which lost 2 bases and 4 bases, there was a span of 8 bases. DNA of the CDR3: TGTGCCAGCAGTTACCAGATGCCCTATGGCTACACCTTC. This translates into CASSYQMPYGYTF.

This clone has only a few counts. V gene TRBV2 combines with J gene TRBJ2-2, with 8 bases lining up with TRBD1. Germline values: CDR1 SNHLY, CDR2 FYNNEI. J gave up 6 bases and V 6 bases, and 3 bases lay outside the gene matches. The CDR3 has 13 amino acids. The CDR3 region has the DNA TGTGCCAGCAGGGTACAGGGGGCCGGGGAGCTGTTTTTT. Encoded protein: CASRVQGAGELFF.

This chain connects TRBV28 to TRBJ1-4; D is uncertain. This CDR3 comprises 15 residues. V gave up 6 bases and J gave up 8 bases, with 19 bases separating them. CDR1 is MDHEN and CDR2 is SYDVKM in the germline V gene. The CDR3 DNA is TGTGCCAGCAGCCGCCTGAGTCGCCTCGAGGAAAAACTGTTTTTT. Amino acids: CASSRLSRLEEKLFF.

In DNA, the CDR3 is TGCGCCAGCAGCCCGGGACAACCGGGACAGGGGTCTGAAGCTTTCTTT. Its translation: CASSPGQPGQGSEAFF. The chain combines TRBV5-1 with TRBJ1-1; 10 nucleotides line up with TRBD1. Trimming took 4 bases from V and 6 from J; bases not matched to a gene: 12. Per the germline V gene, CDR1 is SGHRS and CDR2 is YFSETQ. The CDR3 extends over 16 amino acids.

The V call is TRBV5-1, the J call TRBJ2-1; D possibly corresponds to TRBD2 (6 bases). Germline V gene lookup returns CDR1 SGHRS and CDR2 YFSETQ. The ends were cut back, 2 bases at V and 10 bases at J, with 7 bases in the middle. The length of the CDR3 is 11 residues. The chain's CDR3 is CASSLGLEQFF. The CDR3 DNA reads TGCGCCAGCAGCTTAGGACTAGAGCAGTTCTTC. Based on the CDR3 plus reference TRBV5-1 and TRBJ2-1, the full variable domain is KAGVTQTPRYLIKTRGQQVTLSCSPISGHRSVSWYQQTPGQGLQFLFEYFSETQRNKGNFPGRFSGRQFSNSRSEMNVSTLELGDSALYLCASSLGLEQFFGPGTRLTVL.

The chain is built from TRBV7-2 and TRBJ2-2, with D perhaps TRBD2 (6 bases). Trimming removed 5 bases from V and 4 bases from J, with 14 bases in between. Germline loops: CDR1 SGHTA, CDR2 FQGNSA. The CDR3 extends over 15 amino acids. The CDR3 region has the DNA TGTGCCAGCAGCCACCGGGCGGGGACCACCGGGGAGCTGTTTTTT. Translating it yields CASSHRAGTTGELFF.

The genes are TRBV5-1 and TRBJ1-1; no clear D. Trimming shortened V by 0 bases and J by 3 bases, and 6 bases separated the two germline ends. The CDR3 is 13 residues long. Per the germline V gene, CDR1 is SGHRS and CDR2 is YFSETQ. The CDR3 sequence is CASSLEAHTEAFF. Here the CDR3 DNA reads TGCGCCAGCAGCTTGGAAGCGCACACTGAAGCTTTCTTT.